Following are 31 T cell receptor beta chains from one sample sequenced in a study of T cells after yellow fever vaccination. TCRdb passed the 5' RACE reads through MiXCR, listing each CDR3 protein once. The sample lists 500,000 to 650,000 distinct CDR3 sequences; around 12% were seen once. The specimen comprised PBMCs, sampled on the day of the yellow fever booster vaccination. The receptor set was obtained from a man in his thirties or forties who received the YFV17D yellow fever vaccine.

This sequence joins TRBV20-1 and TRBJ2-5, with D possibly called TRBD1 or TRBD2 (7 bases each). Looked up from germline, CDR1 is DFQATT and CDR2 is SNEGSKA (reference sequence). Trimming pared 6 bases from V and 9 bases from J, leaving 17 bases between. The CDR3 sequence is 12 residues long. The CDR3 protein is CSAPQGGRAQYF. Written as DNA, the CDR3 is TGCAGTGCCCCCCAGGGGGGGAGGGCCCAGTACTTC.

The CDR3 is CSVIFEGRETQYF. The DNA for the CDR3 is TGCAGTGTAATTTTTGAGGGACGCGAGACCCAGTACTTC. The J gene is TRBJ2-5, the V gene TRBV20-1, with D tentatively TRBD1 or TRBD2 (5 bases each). Germline CDR1 is DFQATT and CDR2 is SNEGSKA (reference sequence). The CDR3 length is 13 residues. Trimming pared 7 bases from V and 5 bases from J, leaving 17 bases between.

This clonotype came up a few times. V gene TRBV10-3 combines with J gene TRBJ1-4; maybe TRBD1 (5 bases). This CDR3 has 15 amino acids. The germline V gene has CDR1 ENHRY and CDR2 SYGVKD. The V and J ends lost 0 bases and 2 bases respectively, with 7 bases between them. The CDR3: CAISESPGTNEKLFF. The CDR3 nucleotides read TGTGCCATCAGTGAGTCCCCAGGGACTAATGAAAAACTGTTTTTT.

The rearrangement links TRBV20-1 to TRBJ1-1; D is perhaps TRBD1 (5 bases). The germline V gene encodes CDR1 DFQATT and CDR2 SNEGSKA (reference sequence). V was trimmed by 8 bases and J by 4 bases, leaving 17 bases between them. The CDR3 has 13 amino acids. CDR3: CSFRGVLSTEAFF. CDR3 coding DNA: TGCAGTTTCAGAGGGGTTCTAAGCACTGAAGCTTTCTTT.

The chain couples TRBV19 to TRBJ2-2; perhaps TRBD1 as D (5 bases). With 4 bases removed from V and 2 bases from J, the gap between germline ends came to 20 bases. The CDR3 length is 18 residues. CDR1 and CDR2 (germline): LNHDA, SQIVND (reference sequence). The CDR3 coding sequence is TGTGCCAGTAGTAGAGACGCACCGACTGGGGCAAACACCGGGGAGCTGTTTTTT. Its protein product is CASSRDAPTGANTGELFF. The full variable domain, completed using reference TRBV19 and TRBJ2-2, is DGGITQSPKYLFRKEGQNVTLSCEQNLNHDAMYWYRQDPGQGLRLIYYSQIVNDFQKGDIAEGYSVSREKKESFPLTVTSAQKNPTAFYLCASSRDAPTGANTGELFFGEGSRLTVL.

This chain joins TRBV5-1 and TRBJ2-1; D may be TRBD1 (5 bases). The V and J ends lost 4 bases and 8 bases respectively, with 16 bases between them. Germline CDR1 reads SGHRS; CDR2 reads YFSETQ. The CDR3 extends over 14 amino acids. The CDR3 protein is CASSPGAVRDEQFF. For the CDR3, the DNA is TGCGCCAGCAGCCCTGGGGCGGTAAGGGATGAGCAGTTCTTC.

This rearrangement joins TRBV7-2 to TRBJ2-1, with 8 bases identical to TRBD2. The CDR3 has 15 residues. J lost 7 bases, V lost 1 base, and 6 bases had no gene match. Germline V lookup: CDR1 SGHTA, CDR2 FQGNSA. CDR3 residues: CASSLVREDRNEQFF. The CDR3 coding sequence is TGTGCCAGCAGCTTAGTGCGGGAGGATAGGAATGAGCAGTTCTTC.

V is TRBV5-4 and J is TRBJ2-1, with TRBD2 matching 13 bases. The trim removed 5 bases at V and 11 bases at J, leaving 4 bases unmatched. Germline V gene data show CDR1 as SGHNT and CDR2 as YYREEE (reference sequence). The CDR3 totals 13 residues. This CDR3 reads CASSTGTSGKQFF. The CDR3 region has the DNA TGTGCCAGCAGTACCGGGACTAGCGGGAAGCAGTTCTTC.

There are a few counts of this clonotype. The V gene is TRBV9, the J gene TRBJ2-7, with 7 nucleotides matching TRBD1. Trimming at V came to 1 base and at J to 0 bases, leaving 7 bases not matched to a gene. This CDR3 spans 16 amino acids. Germline lookup yields CDR1 SGDLS and CDR2 YYNGEE. The CDR3 region has the DNA TGTGCCAGCAGCGTATTCGACAGGGTGAGCTCCTACGAGCAGTACTTC. This encodes CASSVFDRVSSYEQYF.

This rearrangement joins TRBV6-1 to TRBJ1-2; no reliable D call. From germline, CDR1 is MNHNS and CDR2 SASEGT. V lost 6 bases, J lost 0 bases, and 8 bases lay in between. The CDR3 consists of 13 residues. CDR3 protein: CASRVKANYGYTF. The CDR3 DNA reads TGTGCCAGCAGGGTGAAGGCTAACTATGGCTACACCTTC.

This clonotype was counted between two and nine times. This chain joins TRBV7-9 and TRBJ2-3; 10 nucleotides match TRBD2. CDR1 and CDR2 (germline): SEHNR, FQNEAQ (reference sequence). Germline trimming cut 1 base from V and 0 bases from J; bases unmatched to any gene: 1. There are 16 residues in the CDR3. The CDR3 nucleotides read TGTGCCAGCAGCTTAGTACTAGCGGGGAGCACAGATACGCAGTATTTT. It codes for CASSLVLAGSTDTQYF.

This chain uses TRBV21-1 with TRBJ2-5. TRBV21-1 is deemed a pseudogene. The CDR3 extends over 11 amino acids. For the CDR3, the DNA is TGTGCCAGCGATTATGTGGAGACCCAGTACTTC. Its protein is CASDYVETQYF.

Notes on this clonotype: The junction shows a germline mismatch at one end, possibly a read error. The chain employs TRBV27 and TRBJ2-2; D not resolved. The CDR3 extends over 13 amino acids. Germline-derived CDR1 and CDR2 are MNHEY and SMNVEV (reference sequence). CDR3 amino acids: CASFLPNAGELFF. The CDR3 DNA is TGTGCCAGCTTCCTACCGAACGCCGGGGAGCTGTTTTTT.

The chain joins TRBV6-1 to TRBJ1-1; unclear D gene. CDR1 is MNHNS, CDR2 SASEGT, per germline. Trimming took off 7 bases at V and 4 bases at J, with 10 bases between the two ends. The CDR3 is 12 amino acids. CDR3 nucleotides: TGTGCCAGCATCCCCTGGGGCACTGAAGCTTTCTTT. The encoded protein is CASIPWGTEAFF.

The genes are TRBV29-1 and TRBJ1-1, with 7 bases matching TRBD1. V dropped 7 bases and J dropped 5; count of bases not matched to a gene: 10. The CDR3 contains 13 residues. The germline V gene has CDR1 SQVTM and CDR2 ANQGSEA. The CDR3 nucleotides are TGCAGCGCCTCGACAGGGCAGTGGACTGAAGCTTTCTTT. It codes for CSASTGQWTEAFF.

This clonotype was picked up a small number of times. V usage is TRBV20-1 and J usage is TRBJ2-5, with TRBD2 as a possible D gene (5 bases). This CDR3 contains 14 residues. The germline V and J ends were trimmed by 6 bases and 1 base, with 15 bases remaining between them. CDR1 is DFQATT and CDR2 is SNEGSKA in the germline V gene (reference sequence). CDR3 protein: CSANVMGVQETQYF. CDR3 DNA sequence: TGCAGTGCCAATGTAATGGGAGTCCAAGAGACCCAGTACTTC.

This clonotype was counted only a few times. J is TRBJ2-3 and V is TRBV27; D possibly corresponds to TRBD2 (6 bases). CDR3 length equals 14 residues. Looked up from germline, CDR1 is MNHEY and CDR2 is SMNVEV (reference sequence). Trimming cost V 8 bases and J 0 bases, with 12 bases left between them. The CDR3 sequence is CASAGLPSTDTQYF. CDR3 in DNA: TGTGCCAGCGCCGGACTACCCAGCACAGATACGCAGTATTTT.

The rearrangement links TRBV15 to TRBJ2-7; 7 bases are a match to TRBD1. Germline V lookup: CDR1 LNHNV, CDR2 YYDKDF (reference sequence). The V and J ends lost 2 bases and 5 bases, in that order; junction bases with no gene match: 9. This CDR3 has 15 amino acids. In DNA form, the CDR3 reads TGTGCCACCAGCAGACCGGCGTCAGGGGGAAACGAGCAGTACTTC. It codes for CATSRPASGGNEQYF.

This clonotype was found a few times. The J gene is TRBJ2-3, the V gene TRBV29-1, with D possibly being TRBD2 (6 bases). Trimming stripped 2 bases from V and 0 bases from J, with 18 bases between. The CDR3 contains 17 residues. Germline values: CDR1 SQVTM, CDR2 ANQGSEA. CDR3 nucleotide sequence: TGCAGCGTTGAACTCCCAGGAGGGAGGCACAGCACAGATACGCAGTATTTT. Translating gives CSVELPGGRHSTDTQYF.

The chain combines TRBV7-8 with TRBJ2-7; tentatively, D is TRBD1 (7 bases). The V gene lost 5 bases and the J gene lost 4 bases, with 21 bases spanning the gap. The CDR3 contains 16 residues. Germline-derived CDR1 and CDR2 are SGHVS and FQNEAQ. The CDR3 reads CASSREETGLFYEQYF. CDR3 coding DNA: TGTGCCAGCAGCAGGGAGGAGACAGGGCTGTTTTACGAGCAGTACTTC.

The chain carries TRBV4-1 and TRBJ2-1; a possible D gene is TRBD1 (6 bases). The germline gives CDR1 MGHRA, CDR2 YSYEKL. Deletions cut 3 bases from V and 5 bases from J, with 23 bases between. The CDR3 extends over 18 amino acids. The chain's CDR3 is CASSQGPGQPLEHNEQFF. In nucleotides, the CDR3 is TGCGCCAGCAGCCAGGGACCGGGACAACCGCTCGAACACAATGAGCAGTTCTTC.

A few counts support this clonotype. The chain uses TRBV18 and TRBJ2-1; 8 bases fit TRBD2. Losses at the gene ends were 8 bases for V and 8 bases for J; bases not matched to a gene: 11. The CDR3 length is 14 residues. CDR1 is KGHSH, CDR2 LQKENI, per germline. Here the CDR3 reads CASGRTSFRDEQFF. The CDR3 DNA is TGTGCCAGCGGAAGGACTAGCTTCAGGGATGAGCAGTTCTTC. Complete variable domain (other parts from reference TRBV18 and TRBJ2-1): NAGVMQNPRHLVRRRGQEARLRCSPMKGHSHVYWYRQLPEEGLKFMVYLQKENIIDESGMPKERFSAEFPKEGPSILRIQQVVRGDSAAYFCASGRTSFRDEQFFGPGTRLTVL.

This chain uses TRBV5-1 with TRBJ2-7; weak D call: TRBD2 (7 bases). Trimming took 4 bases from V and 10 from J, leaving 24 bases between them. The CDR3 length is 15 residues. From germline, CDR1 is SGHRS and CDR2 YFSETQ. DNA for the CDR3: TGCGCCAGCAGCCATCCCGCGGGGGACATTGGGAAACAGTACTTC. This codes for CASSHPAGDIGKQYF.

This clonotype was picked up many times. The rearrangement joins TRBV24-1 to TRBJ2-1; D is unresolved. Germline CDR1 is KGHDR and CDR2 is SFDVKD. The CDR3 contains 8 residues. As DNA, the CDR3 is TGTGAATGCCGTGAGCAGTTCTTC. Amino acids: CECREQFF.

V gene TRBV6-2 or TRBV6-3 combines with J gene TRBJ2-7; D is possibly TRBD1 (5 bases). The CDR3 has 12 amino acids. Germline V gene data show CDR1 as MNHEY and CDR2 as SVGEGT. The V end lost 2 bases, the J end lost 5 bases, and 7 bases lay between the germline ends. The CDR3 DNA reads as TGTGCCAGCAGTTACGTGGGGCACGAGCAGTACTTC. It translates to CASSYVGHEQYF.

V usage is TRBV5-5 and J usage is TRBJ2-5; D remains ambiguous. With 0 bases removed from V and 3 bases from J, the gap between germline ends came to 12 bases. The length of the CDR3 is 15 residues. Germline V gives CDR1 SGHKS, CDR2 YYEKEE (reference sequence). The CDR3 is CASSLVVGVKETQYF. CDR3 bases: TGTGCCAGCAGCTTGGTTGTCGGAGTCAAAGAGACCCAGTACTTC. The full variable domain, with the rest looked up from reference TRBV5-5 and TRBJ2-5, is DAGVTQSPTHLIKTRGQQVTLRCSPISGHKSVSWYQQVLGQGPQFIFQYYEKEERGRGNFPDRFSARQFPNYSSELNVNALLLGDSALYLCASSLVVGVKETQYFGPGTRLLVL.

The V call is TRBV4-2, the J call TRBJ2-6, with 9 bases fitting TRBD1. V lost 5 bases, J lost 1 base, and 9 bases stayed unmatched. This CDR3 is 18 amino acids long. Germline V lookup: CDR1 LGHNA, CDR2 YNFKEQ. The CDR3 DNA reads as TGTGCCAGCAGCATTTCAGGGACAGGGACTTCTGGGGCCAACGTCCTGACTTTC. Translation gives CASSISGTGTSGANVLTF.

This clonotype appeared a few times. Here the CDR3 reads CASRGSGKSKNIQYF. The DNA of the CDR3 is TGTGCCAGCAGGGGTAGCGGGAAATCCAAAAACATTCAGTACTTC. The chain is built from TRBV28 and TRBJ2-4; TRBD2 agrees at 8 bases. The junction had 6 bases not matched to a gene; V was cut back by 6 bases and J by 2 bases. From germline, CDR1 is MDHEN and CDR2 SYDVKM. The CDR3 has 15 residues.

V is TRBV5-5 and J is TRBJ1-3; maybe TRBD1 (6 bases). V lost 2 bases, J lost 4 bases, and 10 bases lay in between. Per the germline V gene, CDR1 is SGHKS and CDR2 is YYEKEE (reference sequence). CDR3 length: 14 residues. The CDR3, as DNA: TGTGCCAGCAGCTTAAGGACAGACGGAAACACCATATATTTT. It is translated as CASSLRTDGNTIYF.

Comments on this clonotype: This may arise from a read error, as a much more abundant clone is one base away. The rearrangement uses TRBV6-5 and TRBJ1-1, with D unclear. CDR1 and CDR2 from the germline V gene are MNHEY and SVGAGI. The CDR3 runs to 12 residues. V was trimmed by 2 bases and J by 5 bases, leaving 6 bases between them. The DNA for the CDR3 is TGTGCCAGCAGTTACGGGAAGACTGAAGCTTTCTTT. Translating it yields CASSYGKTEAFF.

This clonotype was found many times. The chain is built from TRBV4-3 and TRBJ2-1; D possibly uses TRBD1 or TRBD2 (6 bases each). Germline loops: CDR1 LGHNA, CDR2 YSLEER. V shed 1 base and J shed 7 bases, with 14 bases lying between them. This CDR3 spans 15 amino acids. The CDR3 nucleotides are TGCGCCAGCAGCCAAGGGGGGCGGGGAGTTAATGAGCAGTTCTTC. Its translation is CASSQGGRGVNEQFF.